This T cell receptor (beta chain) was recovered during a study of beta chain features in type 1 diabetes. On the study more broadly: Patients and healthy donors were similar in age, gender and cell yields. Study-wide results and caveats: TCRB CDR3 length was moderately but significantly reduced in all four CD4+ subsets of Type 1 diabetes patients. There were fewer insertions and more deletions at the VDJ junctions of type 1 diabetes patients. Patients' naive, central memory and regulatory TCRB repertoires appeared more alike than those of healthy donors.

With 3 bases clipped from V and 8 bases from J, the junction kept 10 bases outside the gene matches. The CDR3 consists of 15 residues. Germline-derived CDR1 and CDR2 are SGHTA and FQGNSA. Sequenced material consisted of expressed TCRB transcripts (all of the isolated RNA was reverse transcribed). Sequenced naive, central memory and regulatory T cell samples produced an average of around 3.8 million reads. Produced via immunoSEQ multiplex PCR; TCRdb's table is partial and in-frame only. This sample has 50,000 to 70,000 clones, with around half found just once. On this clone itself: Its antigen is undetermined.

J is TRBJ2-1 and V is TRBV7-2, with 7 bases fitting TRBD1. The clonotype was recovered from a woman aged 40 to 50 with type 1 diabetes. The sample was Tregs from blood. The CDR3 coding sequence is TGTGCCAGCAGCTTTCGACAGGGCCTCGGGTATGAGCAGTTCTTC. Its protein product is CASSFRQGLGYEQFF. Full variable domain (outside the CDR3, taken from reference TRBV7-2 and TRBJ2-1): GAGVSQSPSNKVTEKGKDVELRCDPISGHTALYWYRQSLGQGLEFLIYFQGNSAPDKSGLPSDRFSAERTGGSVSTLTIQRTQQEDSAVYLCASSFRQGLGYEQFFGPGTRLTVL.